The sequence of this T cell receptor (beta chain) was determined in a study of cytomegalovirus exposure and HLA in healthy donors. Whole-study findings and limits: Among donors in an Asian-associated ancestry cluster, a later analysis reportedly found fewer N-insertions than the roughly 650-donor mean. A later analysis showed that HLA-associated TCR beta chains had undergone more clonal expansion than equally common others. Using the classifier, cytomegalovirus status was reportedly diagnosed with high specificity and sensitivity.

In germline, CDR1 is MNHNS, CDR2 SASEGT. The V and J ends lost 4 bases and 4 bases, in that order; junction bases with no gene match: 6. The length of the CDR3 is 15 residues. As to this clone: Its antigen is undetermined.

Healthy bone marrow donors made up the donors. The PCR employed 60 Vbeta primers together with 13 Jbeta primers. Generated by immunoSEQ multiplex PCR, the TCRdb table keeps only in-frame clones and is missing some. Among roughly 90,000 clones listed, 75% to 85% were seen once. Sequencing was done on a sample of PBMCs. This chain uses TRBV6-1 with TRBJ1-4; 7 bases agree with TRBD1. The sequence was obtained from a man aged 30-40 years in good health and CMV-seropositive. The CDR3 is CASSGATGINEKLFF. The DNA for the CDR3 is TGTGCCAGCAGTGGAGCGACAGGGATTAATGAAAAACTGTTTTTT.